The clone carrying this T cell receptor (beta chain) was seen only once. This sample was taken from a study of blood T cell repertoires in COVID-19. Whole-study context: The United States, Italy and Spain provided the acute and convalescent COVID-19 samples. PBMCs, B-cell-depleted T cells, or T cells were the source of the cDNA or gDNA that made up the material.

V lost 2 bases, J lost 6 bases, and 10 bases lay in between. The CDR3 spans 13 residues. The germline gives CDR1 MNHNS, CDR2 SASEGT. The data were produced by immunoSEQ multiplex PCR, yet TCRdb's version contains in-frame clones alone and is incomplete. The profile covers approximately 210,000 clones, with about four fifths appearing a single time and roughly 2.7% taken by the ten largest. The sequence came from a woman aged 35 to 49 with active or convalescent COVID-19. Specimen: peripheral blood. The chain couples TRBV6-1 to TRBJ1-1; D not resolved. CDR3 amino acids: CASSEKAYSEAFF. CDR3 nucleotides: TGTGCCAGCAGTGAAAAAGCATACTCTGAAGCTTTCTTT.